A single sample is the source of the 9 T cell receptor beta chains below, sequenced in a study of T-cell reconstitution after alpha-beta-depleted transplantation in children. The TCRbeta library incorporated unique molecular identifiers. Using its own MiXCR run on the PCR reads, TCRdb lists one record per CDR3 protein. The sample contains some 350,000 distinct CDR3 sequences, about a sixth of which appear only once. Material: PBMCs, mostly from graft donor cells, obtained 360 days after TCRalphabeta/CD19-depleted stem cell transplant. The source of these receptors is a male patient aged 2 to 10 who had a stem cell transplant for acute lymphoblastic leukemia, so the T cells may come from the graft donor.

This chain links TRBV4-1 with TRBJ2-5; no definite D call. CDR3 length equals 16 residues. The V end was cut by 1 base, the J end by 2 bases, with 14 bases between. Germline loops: CDR1 MGHRA, CDR2 YSYEKL. The CDR3 DNA is TGCGCCAGCAGCCAAGCGAACCCCCTAGGACAAGAGACCCAGTACTTC. Translation gives CASSQANPLGQETQYF.

This rearrangement joins TRBV5-1 to TRBJ1-1, with D tentatively TRBD1 (5 bases). The CDR3 length is 13 residues. Per germline, CDR1 SGHRS and CDR2 YFSETQ. V shed 3 bases and J shed 8 bases, with 14 bases lying between them. Written as DNA, the CDR3 is TGCGCCAGCAGCTGGACCGGGGCCGCGGAAGCTTTCTTT. Protein sequence: CASSWTGAAEAFF.

The chain recombines TRBV18 with TRBJ2-3; 15 bases fit TRBD2. CDR3 length: 18 residues. Germline loops: CDR1 KGHSH, CDR2 LQKENI. V shed 5 bases and J 5 bases; nucleotides not matched to a gene: 11. As DNA, the CDR3 is TGTGCCAGCTCAGCCACAGGGACGGGACTAGCGGGAGGAGATACGCAGTATTTT. Residues: CASSATGTGLAGGDTQYF.

There are a few counts of this clonotype. The chain is built from TRBV29-1 and TRBJ1-1; D uncertain. The V end lost 7 bases, the J end lost 11 bases, and 17 bases lay between the germline ends. Germline lookup yields CDR1 SQVTM and CDR2 ANQGSEA. This CDR3 has 11 amino acids. CDR3 DNA sequence: TGCAGCGCTGTTGGGTCCACCTATGCTTTCTTT. Its protein product is CSAVGSTYAFF.

This chain uses TRBV2 with TRBJ2-1; weak D call: TRBD2 (6 bases). Germline CDR1 reads SNHLY; CDR2 reads FYNNEI. The V and J ends lost 6 bases and 10 bases respectively, with 10 bases between them. The CDR3 runs 11 residues. The CDR3 sequence: CASSARGEQFF. The DNA of the CDR3 is TGTGCCAGCAGCGCACGGGGGGAGCAGTTCTTC.

The chain joins TRBV19 to TRBJ2-1; D unclear. The CDR3 is made up of 15 amino acids. From germline, CDR1 is LNHDA and CDR2 SQIVND (reference sequence). Trimming stripped 0 bases from V and 0 bases from J, with 6 bases between. The CDR3 spells CASSIEAGSYNEQFF. DNA of the CDR3: TGTGCCAGTAGTATAGAGGCTGGCTCCTACAATGAGCAGTTCTTC.

This clonotype was seen only a few times. This chain links TRBV29-1 with TRBJ2-2; possibly TRBD2 for D (6 bases). The V end lost 4 bases, the J end lost 2 bases, and 11 bases lay between the germline ends. The CDR3 extends over 14 amino acids. Germline CDR1 SQVTM, CDR2 ANQGSEA. CDR3 protein: CSVVAGTNTGELFF. As DNA, the CDR3 is TGCAGCGTTGTTGCAGGGACTAACACCGGGGAGCTGTTTTTT.

At least ten counts were recorded for this clonotype. The chain couples TRBV12-3 or TRBV12-4 to TRBJ1-5; D possibly corresponds to TRBD1 (6 bases). V was pared by 6 bases and J by 3 bases, with 9 bases between. CDR3 size: 13 residues. Written as DNA, the CDR3 is TGTGCCAGCAGCCGACAGGACAATCAGCCCCAGCATTTT. Translated: CASSRQDNQPQHF.

The V and J genes are TRBV4-3 and TRBJ2-5; tentative D call: TRBD2 (5 bases). This CDR3 spans 15 amino acids. The V end lost 4 bases, the J end lost 5 bases, and 17 bases lay between the germline ends. The germline gives CDR1 LGHNA, CDR2 YSLEER. CDR3 amino acids: CASSRSLAGWETQYF. Written as DNA, the CDR3 is TGCGCCAGCAGCCGCTCCTTGGCGGGCTGGGAGACCCAGTACTTC.